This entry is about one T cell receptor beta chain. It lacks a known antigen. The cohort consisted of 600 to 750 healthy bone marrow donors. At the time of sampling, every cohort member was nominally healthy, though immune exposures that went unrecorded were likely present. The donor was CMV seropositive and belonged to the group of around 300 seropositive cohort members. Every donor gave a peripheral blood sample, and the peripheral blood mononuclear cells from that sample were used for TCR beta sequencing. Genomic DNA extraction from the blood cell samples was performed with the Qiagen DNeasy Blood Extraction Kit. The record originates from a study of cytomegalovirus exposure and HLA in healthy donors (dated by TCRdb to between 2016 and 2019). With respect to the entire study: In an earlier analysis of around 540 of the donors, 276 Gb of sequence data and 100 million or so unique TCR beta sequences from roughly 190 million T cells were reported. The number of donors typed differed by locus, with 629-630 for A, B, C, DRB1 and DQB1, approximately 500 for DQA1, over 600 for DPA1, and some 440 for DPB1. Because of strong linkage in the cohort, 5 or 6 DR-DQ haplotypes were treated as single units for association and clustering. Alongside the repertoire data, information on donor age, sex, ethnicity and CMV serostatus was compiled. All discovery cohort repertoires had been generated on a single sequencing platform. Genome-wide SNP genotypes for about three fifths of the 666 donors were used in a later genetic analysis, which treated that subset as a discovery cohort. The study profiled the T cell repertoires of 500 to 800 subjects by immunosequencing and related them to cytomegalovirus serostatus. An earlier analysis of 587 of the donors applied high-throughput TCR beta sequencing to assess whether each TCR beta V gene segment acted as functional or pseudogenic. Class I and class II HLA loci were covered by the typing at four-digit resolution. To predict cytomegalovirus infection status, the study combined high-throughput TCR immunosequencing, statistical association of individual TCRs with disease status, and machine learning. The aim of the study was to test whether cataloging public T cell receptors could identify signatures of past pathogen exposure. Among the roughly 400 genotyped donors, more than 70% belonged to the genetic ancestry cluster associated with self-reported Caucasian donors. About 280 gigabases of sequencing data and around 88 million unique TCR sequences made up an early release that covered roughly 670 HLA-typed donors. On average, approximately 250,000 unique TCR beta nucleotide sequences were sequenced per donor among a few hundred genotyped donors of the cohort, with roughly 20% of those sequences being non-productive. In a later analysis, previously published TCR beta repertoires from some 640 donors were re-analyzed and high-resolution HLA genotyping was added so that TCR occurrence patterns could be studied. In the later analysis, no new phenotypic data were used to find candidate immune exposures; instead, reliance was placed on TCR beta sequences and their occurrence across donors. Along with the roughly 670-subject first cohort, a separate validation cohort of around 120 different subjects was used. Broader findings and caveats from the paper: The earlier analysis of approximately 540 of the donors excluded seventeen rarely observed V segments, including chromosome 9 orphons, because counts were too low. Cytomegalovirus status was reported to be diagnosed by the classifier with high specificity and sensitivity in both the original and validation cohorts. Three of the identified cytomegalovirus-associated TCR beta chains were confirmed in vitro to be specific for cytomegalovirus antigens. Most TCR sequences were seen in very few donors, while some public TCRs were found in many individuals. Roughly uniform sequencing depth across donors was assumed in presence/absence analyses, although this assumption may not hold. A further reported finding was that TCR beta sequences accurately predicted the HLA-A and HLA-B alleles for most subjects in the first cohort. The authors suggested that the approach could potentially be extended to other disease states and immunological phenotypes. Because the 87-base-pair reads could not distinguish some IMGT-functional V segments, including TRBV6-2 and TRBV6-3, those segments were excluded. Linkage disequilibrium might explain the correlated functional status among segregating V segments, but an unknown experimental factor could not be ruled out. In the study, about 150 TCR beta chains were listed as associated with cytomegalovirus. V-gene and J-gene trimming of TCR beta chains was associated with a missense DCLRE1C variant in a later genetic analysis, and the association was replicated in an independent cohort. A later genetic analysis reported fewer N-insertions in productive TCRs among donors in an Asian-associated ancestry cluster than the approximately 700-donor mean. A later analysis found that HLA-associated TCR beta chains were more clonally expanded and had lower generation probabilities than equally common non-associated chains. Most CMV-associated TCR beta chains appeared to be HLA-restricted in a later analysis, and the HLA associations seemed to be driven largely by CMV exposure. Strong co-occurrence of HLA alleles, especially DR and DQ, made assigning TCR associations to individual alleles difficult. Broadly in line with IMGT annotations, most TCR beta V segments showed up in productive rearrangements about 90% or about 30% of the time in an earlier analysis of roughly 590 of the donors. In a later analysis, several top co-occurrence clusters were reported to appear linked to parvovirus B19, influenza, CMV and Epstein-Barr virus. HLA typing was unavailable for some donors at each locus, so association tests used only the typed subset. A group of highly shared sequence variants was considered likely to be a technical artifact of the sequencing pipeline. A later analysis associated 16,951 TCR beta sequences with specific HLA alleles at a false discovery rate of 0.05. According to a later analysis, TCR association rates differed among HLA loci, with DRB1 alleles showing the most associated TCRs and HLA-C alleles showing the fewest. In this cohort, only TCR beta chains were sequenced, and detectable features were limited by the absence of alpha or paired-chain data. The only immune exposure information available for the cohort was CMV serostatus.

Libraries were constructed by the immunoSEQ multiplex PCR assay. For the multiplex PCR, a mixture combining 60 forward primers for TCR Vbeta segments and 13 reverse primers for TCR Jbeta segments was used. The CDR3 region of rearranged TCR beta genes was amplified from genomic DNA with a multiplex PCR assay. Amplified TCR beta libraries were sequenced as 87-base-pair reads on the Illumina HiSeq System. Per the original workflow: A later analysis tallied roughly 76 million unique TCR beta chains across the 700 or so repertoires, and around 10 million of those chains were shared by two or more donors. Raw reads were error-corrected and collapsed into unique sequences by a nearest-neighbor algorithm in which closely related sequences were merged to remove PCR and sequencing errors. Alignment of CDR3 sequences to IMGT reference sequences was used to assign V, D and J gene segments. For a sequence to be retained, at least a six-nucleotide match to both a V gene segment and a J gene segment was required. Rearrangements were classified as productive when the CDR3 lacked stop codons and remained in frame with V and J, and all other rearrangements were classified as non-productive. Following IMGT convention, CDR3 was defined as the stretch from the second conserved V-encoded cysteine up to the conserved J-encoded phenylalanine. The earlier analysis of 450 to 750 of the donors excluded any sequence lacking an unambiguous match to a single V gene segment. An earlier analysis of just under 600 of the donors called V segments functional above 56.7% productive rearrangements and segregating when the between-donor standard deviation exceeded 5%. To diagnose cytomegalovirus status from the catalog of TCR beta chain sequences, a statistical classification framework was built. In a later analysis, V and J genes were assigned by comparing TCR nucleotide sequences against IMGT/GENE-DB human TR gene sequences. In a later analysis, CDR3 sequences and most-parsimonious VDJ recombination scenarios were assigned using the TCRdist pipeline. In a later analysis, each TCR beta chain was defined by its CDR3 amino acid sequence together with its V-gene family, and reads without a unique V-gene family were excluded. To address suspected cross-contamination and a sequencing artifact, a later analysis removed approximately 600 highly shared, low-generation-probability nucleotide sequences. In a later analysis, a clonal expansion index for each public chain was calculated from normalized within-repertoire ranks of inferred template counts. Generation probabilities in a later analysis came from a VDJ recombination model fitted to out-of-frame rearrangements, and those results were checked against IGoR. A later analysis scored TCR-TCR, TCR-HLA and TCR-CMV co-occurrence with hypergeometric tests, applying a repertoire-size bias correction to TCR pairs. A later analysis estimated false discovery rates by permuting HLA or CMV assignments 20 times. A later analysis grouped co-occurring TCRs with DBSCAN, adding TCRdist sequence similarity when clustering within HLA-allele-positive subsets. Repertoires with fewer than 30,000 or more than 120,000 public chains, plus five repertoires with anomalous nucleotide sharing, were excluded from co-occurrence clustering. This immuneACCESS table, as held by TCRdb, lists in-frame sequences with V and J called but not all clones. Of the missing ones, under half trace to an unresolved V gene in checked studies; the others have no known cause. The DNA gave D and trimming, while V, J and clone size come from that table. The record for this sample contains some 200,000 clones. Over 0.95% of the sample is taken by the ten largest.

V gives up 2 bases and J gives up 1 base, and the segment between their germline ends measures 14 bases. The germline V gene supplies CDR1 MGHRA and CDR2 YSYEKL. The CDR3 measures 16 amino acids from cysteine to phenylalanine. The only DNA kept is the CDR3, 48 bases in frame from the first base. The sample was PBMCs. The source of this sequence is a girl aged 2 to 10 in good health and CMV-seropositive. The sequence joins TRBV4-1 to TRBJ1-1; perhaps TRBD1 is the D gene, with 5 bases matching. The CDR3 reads CASSQPQNQGNTEAFF. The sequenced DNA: TGCGCCAGCAGCCAACCCCAAAATCAGGGGAACACTGAAGCTTTCTTT.